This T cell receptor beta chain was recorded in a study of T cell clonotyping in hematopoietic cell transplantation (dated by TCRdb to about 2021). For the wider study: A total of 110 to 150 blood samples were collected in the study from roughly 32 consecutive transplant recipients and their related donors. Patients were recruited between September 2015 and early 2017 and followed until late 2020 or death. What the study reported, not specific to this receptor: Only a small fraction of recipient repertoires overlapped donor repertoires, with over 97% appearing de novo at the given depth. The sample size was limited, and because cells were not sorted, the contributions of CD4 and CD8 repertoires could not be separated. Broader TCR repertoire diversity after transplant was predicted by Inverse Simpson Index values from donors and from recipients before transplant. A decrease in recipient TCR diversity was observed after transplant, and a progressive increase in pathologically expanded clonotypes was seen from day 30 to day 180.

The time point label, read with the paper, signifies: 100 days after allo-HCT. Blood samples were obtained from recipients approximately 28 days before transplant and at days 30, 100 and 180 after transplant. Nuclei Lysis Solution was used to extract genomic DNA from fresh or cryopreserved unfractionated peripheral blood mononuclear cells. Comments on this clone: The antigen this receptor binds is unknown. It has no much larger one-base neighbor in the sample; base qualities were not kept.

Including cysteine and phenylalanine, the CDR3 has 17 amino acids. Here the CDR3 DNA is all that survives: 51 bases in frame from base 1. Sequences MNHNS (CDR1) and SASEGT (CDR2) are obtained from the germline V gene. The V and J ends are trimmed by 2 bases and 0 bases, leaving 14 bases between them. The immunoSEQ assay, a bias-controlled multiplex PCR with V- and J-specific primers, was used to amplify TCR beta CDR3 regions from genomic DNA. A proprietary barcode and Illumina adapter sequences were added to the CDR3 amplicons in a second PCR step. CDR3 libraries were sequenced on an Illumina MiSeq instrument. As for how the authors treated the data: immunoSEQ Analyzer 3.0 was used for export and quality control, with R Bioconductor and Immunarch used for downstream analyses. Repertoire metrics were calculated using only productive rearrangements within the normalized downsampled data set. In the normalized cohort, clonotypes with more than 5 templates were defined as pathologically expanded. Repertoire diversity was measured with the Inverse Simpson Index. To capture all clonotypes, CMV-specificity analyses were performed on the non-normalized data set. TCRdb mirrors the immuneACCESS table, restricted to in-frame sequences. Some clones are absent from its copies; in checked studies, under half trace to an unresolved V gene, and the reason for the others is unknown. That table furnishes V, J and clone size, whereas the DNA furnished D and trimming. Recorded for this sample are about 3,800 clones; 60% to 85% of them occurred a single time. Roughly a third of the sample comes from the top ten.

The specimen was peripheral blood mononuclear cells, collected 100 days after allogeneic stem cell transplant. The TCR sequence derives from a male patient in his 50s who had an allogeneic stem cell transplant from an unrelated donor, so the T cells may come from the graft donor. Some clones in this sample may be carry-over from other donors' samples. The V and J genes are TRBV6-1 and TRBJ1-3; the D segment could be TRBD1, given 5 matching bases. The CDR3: CASSEFSGRTSGNTIYF. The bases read TGTGCCAGCAGTGAATTTTCGGGACGGACCTCTGGAAACACCATATATTTT.